At least ten counts were recorded for the clone carrying this T cell receptor beta chain. Its antigen is unidentified. The sample is drawn from a study of blood T cells in healthy people across ages. Study outcomes and limitations: Age advanced and TCR beta diversity per million T cells fell, roughly linearly.

A J-beta primer mix and a sample-barcoded 5' primer were used in a second PCR of about 7 to 11 cycles. A single record per CDR3 protein comes from TCRdb applying MiXCR to the 5' RACE reads. The sample includes 800,000 to 950,000 distinct CDR3 sequences, just under 30% of them seen just once. The CDR3 consists of 13 residues. V was shortened by 1 base and J by 3 bases, with 7 bases between the two germline ends. Germline values: CDR1 SEHNR, CDR2 FQNEAQ (reference sequence). No fewer than 6 million PBMCs went into each sample. These records were also assigned to another study, of T cells of mothers and their children. That source adds: A few healthy Caucasian mothers served as donors, and their six children did as well.

Sequenced: blood. The chain joins TRBV7-9 to TRBJ2-7; possibly TRBD1 for D (6 bases). The receptor was derived from a middle-aged woman in good health. The CDR3 region is CASSLEDSYEQYF. The DNA of the CDR3 is TGTGCCAGCAGCTTAGAGGACAGCTACGAGCAGTACTTC.